This T cell receptor (beta chain) was sequenced in a study of human T cells and chemical hapten exposure. TCRdb analysed the RACE reads with MiXCR anew, one entry per CDR3 protein. Of around 85,000 distinct CDR3 sequences in the sample, 10% to 15% were seen once. Sample time point: patch test 3, about 24 weeks after DPC sensitization. The treatment was: therapeutic diphenylcyclopropenone sensitization with weekly scalp DPC. With V trimmed by 8 bases and J by 4 bases, 12 bases remained unmatched. The CDR3 has 14 amino acids. In germline, CDR1 is SQVTM, CDR2 ANQGSEA. At least ten counts were recorded for this clonotype.

The receptor was derived from a woman between 50 and 59 years old with alopecia areata. Some clones in this sample may be carry-over from other donors' samples. This specimen was whole blood, taken in connection with sensitization to the hapten diphenylcyclopropenone (DPC). The chain employs TRBV29-1 and TRBJ1-2, with 8 bases fitting TRBD1. CDR3 sequence reads: CSTTGQGASYGYTF. The CDR3 DNA is TGCAGCACAACAGGACAGGGCGCGAGCTATGGCTACACCTTC.